A selection of T cell receptor beta chains follows, all from one sample in a study of T cells after yellow fever vaccination. TCRdb redid the calling of the 5' RACE reads with MiXCR, one entry per CDR3 protein. Among about 340,000 distinct CDR3 sequences listed, around 13% were seen once. The sequences come from CD4+ T cells sorted from PBMCs, collected 15 days after the yellow fever booster vaccination. Receptors originate from a man aged 18 to 29 who received the YFV17D yellow fever vaccine. Both conserved end residues are trimmed from each CDR3. Clone size is not always given. Where it is, it says once, few, many or a class for expanded clones.

size: few; J: TRBJ2-3; V: TRBV6-1; CDR3: ASSERSLYGVTDTQY
size: NA; J: TRBJ1-2; V: TRBV30; CDR3: AWARGFNYGYT
size: NA; J: TRBJ1-5; V: TRBV6-1; CDR3: ASRILGLRAGSGDQPQH
size: many; J: TRBJ2-2; V: TRBV7-3; CDR3: ASSHRQGPDTGELF
size: few; J: TRBJ2-5; V: TRBV20-1; CDR3: SAHGPTRRETQY
size: NA; J: TRBJ2-3; V: TRBV5-1; CDR3: ASSLEGRFSTDTQY
size: few; J: TRBJ1-6; V: TRBV10-3; CDR3: AISRPPGTGISYNSPLH
size: NA; J: TRBJ1-2; V: TRBV20-1; CDR3: SARTVRQAKSNYGYT
size: NA; J: TRBJ1-1; V: TRBV25-1; CDR3: ASSDRWAEAF
size: few; J: TRBJ1-2; V: TRBV28; CDR3: ASSFRTGLTRGYT
size: few; J: TRBJ1-5; V: TRBV7-8; CDR3: ASSLQQGSQPQH
size: NA; J: TRBJ2-3; V: TRBV5-1; CDR3: ASSSGLAPDTQY
size: few; J: TRBJ2-1; V: TRBV5-1; CDR3: ASSLEGGEGNEQF
size: NA; J: TRBJ2-2; V: TRBV10-1; CDR3: ASSGDHFTGELF
size: few; J: TRBJ1-6; V: TRBV6-1; CDR3: ASRYRVSPLH
size: NA; J: TRBJ2-7; V: TRBV11-2; CDR3: ASSGGARRYEQY
size: few; J: TRBJ2-2; V: TRBV29-1; CDR3: SVARAGDNTGELF